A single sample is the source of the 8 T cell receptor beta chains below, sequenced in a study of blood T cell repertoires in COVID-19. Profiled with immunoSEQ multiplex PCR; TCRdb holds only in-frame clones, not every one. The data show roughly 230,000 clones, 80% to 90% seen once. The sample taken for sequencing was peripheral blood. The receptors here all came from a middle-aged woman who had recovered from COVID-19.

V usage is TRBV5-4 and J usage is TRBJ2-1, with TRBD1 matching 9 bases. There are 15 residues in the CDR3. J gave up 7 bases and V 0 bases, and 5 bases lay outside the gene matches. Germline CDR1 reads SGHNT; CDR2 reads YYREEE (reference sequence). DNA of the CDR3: TGTGCCAGCAGCTTGGGAGGACAGGGGATGAATGAGCAGTTCTTC. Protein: CASSLGGQGMNEQFF. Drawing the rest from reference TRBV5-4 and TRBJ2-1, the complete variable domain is ETGVTQSPTHLIKTRGQQVTLRCSSQSGHNTVSWYQQALGQGPQFIFQYYREEENGRGNFPPRFSGLQFPNYSSELNVNALELDDSALYLCASSLGGQGMNEQFFGPGTRLTVL.

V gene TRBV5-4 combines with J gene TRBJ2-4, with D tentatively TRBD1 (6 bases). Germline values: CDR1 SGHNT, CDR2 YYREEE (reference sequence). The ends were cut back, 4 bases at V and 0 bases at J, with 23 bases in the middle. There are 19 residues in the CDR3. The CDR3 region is CASSLQTGTVLLAKNIQYF. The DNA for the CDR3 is TGTGCCAGCAGCCTCCAGACAGGAACGGTGCTACTAGCCAAAAACATTCAGTACTTC.

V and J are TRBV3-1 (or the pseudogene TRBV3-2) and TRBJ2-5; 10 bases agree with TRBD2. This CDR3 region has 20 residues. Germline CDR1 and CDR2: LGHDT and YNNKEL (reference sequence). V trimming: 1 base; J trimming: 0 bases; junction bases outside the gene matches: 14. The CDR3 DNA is TGTGCCAGCAGCCAAGGGGGTTCAACTGGGACTAGCGCCTACCAAGAGACCCAGTACTTC. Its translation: CASSQGGSTGTSAYQETQYF.

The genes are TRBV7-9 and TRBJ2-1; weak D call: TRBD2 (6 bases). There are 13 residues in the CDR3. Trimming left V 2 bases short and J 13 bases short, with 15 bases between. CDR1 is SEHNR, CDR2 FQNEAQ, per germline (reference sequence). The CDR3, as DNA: TGTGCCAGCAGCTTACTGGGCGGGGAGAGACAGTTCTTC. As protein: CASSLLGGERQFF.

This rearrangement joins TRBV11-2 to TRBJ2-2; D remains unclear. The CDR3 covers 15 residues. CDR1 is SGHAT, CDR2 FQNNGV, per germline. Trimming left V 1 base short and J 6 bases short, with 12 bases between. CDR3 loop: CASSLVGGIPGELFF. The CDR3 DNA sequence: TGTGCCAGCAGCTTAGTCGGTGGTATTCCCGGGGAGCTGTTTTTT.

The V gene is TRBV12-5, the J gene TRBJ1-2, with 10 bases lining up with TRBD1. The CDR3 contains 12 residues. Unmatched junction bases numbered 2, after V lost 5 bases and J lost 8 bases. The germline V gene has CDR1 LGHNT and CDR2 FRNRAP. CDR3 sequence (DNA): TGTGCTAGTGGTGGACAGGGGGGAGGCTACACCTTC. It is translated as CASGGQGGGYTF.

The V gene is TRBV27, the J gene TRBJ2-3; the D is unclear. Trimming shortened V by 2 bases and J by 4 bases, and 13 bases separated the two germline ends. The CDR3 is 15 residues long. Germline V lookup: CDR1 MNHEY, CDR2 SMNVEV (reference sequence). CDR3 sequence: CASSLAGFYSDTQYF. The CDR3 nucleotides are TGTGCCAGCAGTTTAGCAGGCTTCTATTCAGATACGCAGTATTTT.

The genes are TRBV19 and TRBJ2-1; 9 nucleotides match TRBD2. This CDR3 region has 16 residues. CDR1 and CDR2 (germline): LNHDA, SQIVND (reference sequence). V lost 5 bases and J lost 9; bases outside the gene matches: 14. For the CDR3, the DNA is TGTGCCAGTAGTCTCCCAGGAACTAGCGGGCGAACTGAGCAGTTCTTC. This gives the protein CASSLPGTSGRTEQFF.